What follows are 19 T cell receptor beta chains derived from one specimen sequenced in a study of T cell responses to AZD1222 COVID-19 vaccine. The protocol was immunoSEQ multiplex PCR, while the TCRdb copy is restricted to in-frame clones and leaves out a portion. The data show over 200,000 clones, approximately 94% seen once. Specimen: peripheral blood, collected 28 days after the second dose of the MenACWY control vaccine. These receptors were taken from an adult who received the MenACWY meningococcal vaccine as a control.

This clone was seen more than once but under ten times. V is TRBV5-1 and J is TRBJ2-7, with 8 positions matching TRBD2. The CDR3 is 15 amino acids. V shed 3 bases and J 10 bases; nucleotides not matched to a gene: 15. Germline CDR1 and CDR2: SGHRS and YFSETQ. CDR3 DNA: TGCGCCAGCAGCTGGGGACTAGTCGGGAGGTCTGATCAGTACTTC. Encoded protein: CASSWGLVGRSDQYF.

The genes are TRBV9 and TRBJ2-7; 9 bases match TRBD1. J lost 6 bases, V lost 3 bases, and 10 bases had no gene match. This CDR3 spans 15 amino acids. Per the germline V gene, CDR1 is SGDLS and CDR2 is YYNGEE. For the CDR3, the DNA is TGTGCCAGCAGCGGAACAGGGGGCGGATCTGCCGAGCAGTACTTC. Amino acids: CASSGTGGGSAEQYF.

The rearrangement uses TRBV5-1 and TRBJ1-2; D is ambiguous. V was cut by 1 base and J by 3 bases, with 7 bases left in between. Germline lookup yields CDR1 SGHRS and CDR2 YFSETQ. The CDR3 is 13 residues long. This CDR3 reads CASSLMADYGYTF. For the CDR3, the DNA is TGCGCCAGCAGCTTGATGGCGGACTATGGCTACACCTTC.

The chain employs TRBV5-5 and TRBJ2-7; TRBD1 matches 8 bases. The ends lost 7 bases at V and 3 bases at J; junction bases unmatched: 6. CDR3 size: 13 residues. Germline assignment: CDR1 SGHKS and CDR2 YYEKEE (reference sequence). The CDR3 DNA sequence: TGTGCCAGCGGCGATGACAGGGGCTACGAGCAGTACTTC. This gives the protein CASGDDRGYEQYF.

The chain carries TRBV6-2 or TRBV6-3 and TRBJ1-2; D remains unclear. Per the germline V gene, CDR1 is MNHEY and CDR2 is SVGEGT. This CDR3 region has 12 residues. Trimming stripped 3 bases from V and 9 bases from J, with 11 bases between. The CDR3 DNA reads TGTGCCAGCAGTTATGACGGCGGTAGCTACACCTTC. Translated, it gives CASSYDGGSYTF.

This rearrangement joins TRBV28 to TRBJ1-3; D not resolved. In germline, CDR1 is MDHEN, CDR2 SYDVKM. The CDR3 is 10 residues long. Trimming left V 6 bases short and J 8 bases short, with 5 bases between. The CDR3 protein is CASSRDTIYF. In DNA, the CDR3 is TGTGCCAGCAGCCGGGACACCATATATTTT.

This clone was observed a single time. This chain uses TRBV30 with TRBJ1-4; TRBD1 matches at 9 bases. Germline V gene sequence: CDR1 GTSNPN, CDR2 SVGIG (reference sequence). This CDR3 spans 17 amino acids. V gave up 3 bases and J gave up 0 bases; unmatched junction bases: 8. CDR3 sequence (DNA): TGTGCCTGGAGCCCCCGGACAGGGGAAACAACTAATGAAAAACTGTTTTTT. Translating gives CAWSPRTGETTNEKLFF.

The V call is TRBV19, the J call TRBJ2-3, with a weak D call TRBD2 (7 bases). Germline V CDR1 and CDR2: LNHDA, SQIVND (reference sequence). V gave up 6 bases and J gave up 4 bases, with 11 bases separating them. The CDR3 length is 13 residues. CDR3 sequence: CASSGGGADTQYF. Here the CDR3 DNA reads TGTGCCAGTAGCGGAGGGGGGGCAGATACGCAGTATTTT.

This rearrangement joins TRBV30 to TRBJ1-1; D ambiguous. Germline assignment: CDR1 GTSNPN and CDR2 SVGIG (reference sequence). The CDR3 is 15 amino acids. The ends were cut back, 2 bases at V and 5 bases at J, with 18 bases in the middle. In DNA, the CDR3 is TGTGCCTGGAGTAGCATCAGGTCTGGCTCGACTGAAGCTTTCTTT. This codes for CAWSSIRSGSTEAFF.

In this sample, this clone turned up once. CDR3 in amino acids: CASSGRSENSPLHF. In nucleotides, the CDR3 is TGTGCCAGTAGTGGACGCAGCGAAAATTCACCCCTCCACTTT. The chain recombines TRBV19 with TRBJ1-6, with unresolved D. Trimming stripped 5 bases from V and 7 bases from J, with 12 bases between. The CDR3 runs to 14 residues. The germline CDR1 and CDR2 sequences are LNHDA and SQIVND (reference sequence).

The chain has TRBV7-7 and TRBJ2-5; TRBD1 matches 9 bases. This CDR3 is 16 amino acids long. Per the germline V gene, CDR1 is SSHAT and CDR2 is FNYEAQ (reference sequence). After removal of 5 bases from V and 7 bases from J, the junction contained 14 bases not matched to a gene. The CDR3 spells CASSPVVTGGLGTQYF. In nucleotides, the CDR3 is TGTGCCAGCAGCCCCGTTGTAACAGGGGGCCTGGGGACCCAGTACTTC.

The V call is TRBV5-4, the J call TRBJ2-1, with TRBD2 identical over 10 bases. The CDR3 runs to 16 residues. V was clipped by 0 bases and J by 6 bases; unmatched bases: 6. Germline CDR1 SGHNT, CDR2 YYREEE (reference sequence). Here the CDR3 DNA reads TGTGCCAGCAGCTTGGCTACCAGCGGGAGGGTCAATGAGCAGTTCTTC. This sequence encodes CASSLATSGRVNEQFF.

V usage is TRBV28 and J usage is TRBJ1-2, with D unclear. This CDR3 region has 14 residues. Trimming took off 2 bases at V and 4 bases at J, with 11 bases between the two ends. The germline gives CDR1 MDHEN, CDR2 SYDVKM. This chain's CDR3 is CASSLGPAAYGYTF. The CDR3 bases are TGTGCCAGCAGTTTAGGGCCAGCGGCCTATGGCTACACCTTC.

This rearrangement joins TRBV13 to TRBJ1-5; the D is unclear. The V gene lost 6 bases and the J gene lost 2 bases, with 8 bases spanning the gap. CDR1 is PRHDT and CDR2 is FYEKMQ in the germline V gene (reference sequence). CDR3 length equals 13 residues. The CDR3 nucleotides are TGTGCCAGCAGTACCGGCGGCAATCAGCCCCAGCATTTT. Translating it yields CASSTGGNQPQHF.

V and J are TRBV2 and TRBJ2-1, with D maybe TRBD2 (5 bases). Between the trimmed V and J ends, which lost 8 bases and 0 bases, there was a span of 11 bases. Germline CDR1 SNHLY, CDR2 FYNNEI. The CDR3 has 14 amino acids. CDR3 sequence: CASWAGGSYNEQFF. The CDR3 DNA follows: TGTGCCAGCTGGGCGGGCGGCTCCTACAATGAGCAGTTCTTC.

The V and J genes are TRBV3-1 (or the pseudogene TRBV3-2) and TRBJ2-7; perhaps TRBD2 as D (5 bases). This CDR3 is built from 14 residues. The V gene's germline CDR1 is LGHDT and CDR2 YNNKEL (reference sequence). V dropped 4 bases and J dropped 3 bases, with 13 bases sitting between them. This CDR3 reads CASSPSLTIYEQYF. DNA for the CDR3: TGTGCCAGCAGCCCCTCCTTGACTATCTACGAGCAGTACTTC.

The chain has TRBV4-1 and TRBJ2-2; TRBD1 is a possible D gene (5 bases). Germline values: CDR1 MGHRA, CDR2 YSYEKL. The CDR3 is made up of 16 amino acids. With 0 bases removed from V and 6 bases from J, the gap between germline ends came to 14 bases. The CDR3 loop reads CASSQDEYRTPGELFF. The CDR3 DNA follows: TGCGCCAGCAGCCAAGATGAGTACAGGACCCCCGGGGAGCTGTTTTTT.

The rearrangement links TRBV5-1 to TRBJ1-1; the match to TRBD1 covers 9 bases. Germline CDR1 and CDR2: SGHRS and YFSETQ. The CDR3 totals 14 residues. V lost 4 bases to trimming and J lost 4 bases; unmatched junction nucleotides: 5. The DNA of the CDR3 is TGCGCCAGCAGCAAGCCGACAGGGGGCACTGAAGCTTTCTTT. The encoded protein is CASSKPTGGTEAFF.

V is TRBV19 and J is TRBJ1-2; TRBD1 matches 11 bases. The CDR3 extends over 14 amino acids. Germline CDR1 is LNHDA and CDR2 is SQIVND (reference sequence). J was trimmed by 8 bases and V by 3 bases; bases with no gene match: 5. CDR3 sequence: CASSILDRGRGYTF. The CDR3 DNA follows: TGTGCCAGTAGTATCCTGGACAGGGGGCGAGGCTACACCTTC.